One and the same sample provided the 20 T cell receptor beta chains below, sequenced in a study of blood T cells in healthy people across ages. Primers used in a second PCR of roughly 7 to 12 cycles were a sample-barcoded 5' primer and a J-beta primer mix. One entry per CDR3 protein, called by TCRdb with MiXCR from the 5' RACE reads. This table has about 590,000 distinct CDR3 sequences, about 28% appearing once. The sequencing input was blood. These receptors were taken from a woman over 75 in good health.

This clonotype was seen many times. The CDR3 is CATSRGTGLAGVGGEQFF. In DNA form, the CDR3 reads TGTGCCACCAGCAGAGGGACAGGCCTAGCGGGGGTAGGCGGTGAGCAGTTCTTC. This chain connects TRBV15 to TRBJ2-1, with 10 bases lining up with TRBD2. This CDR3 region has 18 residues. J lost 9 bases, V lost 1 base, and 15 bases had no gene match. CDR1 is LNHNV and CDR2 is YYDKDF in the germline V gene (reference sequence).

This clonotype was detected only once. A much larger clone lies one base from this, so it may be a read error. CDR3 loop: CASSSQTGAGEQFF. The DNA of the CDR3 is TGTGCCAGCAGTTCCCAGACAGGGGCGGGCGAGCAGTTCTTC. The rearrangement joins TRBV25-1 to TRBJ2-1, with TRBD1 identical over 8 bases. CDR1 and CDR2 from the germline V gene are MGHDK and SYGVNS. V shed 5 bases and J 10 bases; nucleotides not matched to a gene: 10. This CDR3 comprises 14 residues.

At least ten counts were recorded for this clonotype. The chain uses TRBV7-9 and TRBJ2-1; TRBD1 matches 8 bases. Unmatched junction bases numbered 6, after V lost 0 bases and J lost 5 bases. The CDR3 extends over 16 amino acids. The germline V gene has CDR1 SEHNR and CDR2 FQNEAQ (reference sequence). CDR3: CASSLAVGTGNNEQFF. As DNA, the CDR3 is TGTGCCAGCAGCTTAGCTGTGGGGACAGGAAACAATGAGCAGTTCTTC.

This clonotype came up many times. This chain uses TRBV4-1 with TRBJ2-1; either TRBD1 or TRBD2 may supply D (5 bases each). There are 16 residues in the CDR3. Per germline, CDR1 MGHRA and CDR2 YSYEKL. The ends were cut back, 5 bases at V and 2 bases at J, with 16 bases in the middle. Here the CDR3 DNA reads TGCGCCAGCAGCTACGATCCAGGGAGTCCCTACAATGAGCAGTTCTTC. Protein: CASSYDPGSPYNEQFF.

To note about this clonotype: A much larger clonotype is one base distant, so this may be a read error. This chain links TRBV20-1 with TRBJ2-5; 13 bases are shared with TRBD2. The CDR3 runs 15 residues. The germline CDR1 and CDR2 sequences are DFQATT and SNEGSKA (reference sequence). In DNA, the CDR3 is TGCAGGGCTAGAGAAACTAGCGGGGGGGCAGAGACCCAGTACTTC. This sequence encodes CRARETSGGAETQYF.

This clonotype showed up many times. V is TRBV9 and J is TRBJ2-1, with 7 bases matching TRBD1. V dropped 0 bases and J dropped 6; count of bases not matched to a gene: 6. CDR3 length: 15 amino acids. CDR1 and CDR2 from the germline V gene are SGDLS and YYNGEE. CDR3 DNA sequence: TGTGCCAGCAGCGTAGTGAGCTCAGGGGGCAATGAGCAGTTCTTC. Encoded protein: CASSVVSSGGNEQFF. Filled out from reference TRBV9 and TRBJ2-1, the complete variable domain reads DSGVTQTPKHLITATGQRVTLRCSPRSGDLSVYWYQQSLDQGLQFLIQYYNGEERAKGNILERFSAQQFPDLHSELNLSSLELGDSALYFCASSVVSSGGNEQFFGPGTRLTVL.

This clonotype was counted between two and nine times. The chain joins TRBV20-1 to TRBJ1-1, with D possibly being TRBD1 (6 bases). Trimming stripped 4 bases from V and 1 base from J, with 19 bases between. This CDR3 contains 16 residues. Germline assignment: CDR1 DFQATT and CDR2 SNEGSKA (reference sequence). CDR3 sequence reads: CSANPAGVERNTEAFF. The CDR3 DNA reads as TGCAGTGCTAATCCGGCAGGGGTGGAGCGGAACACTGAAGCTTTCTTT.

Remarks on this clonotype: This may stem from a read error, because a much larger clone lies one nucleotide away. The V gene is TRBV10-3, the J gene TRBJ1-1; unclear D gene. The length of the CDR3 is 16 residues. The germline V and J ends were trimmed by 7 bases and 0 bases, with 18 bases remaining between them. CDR1 and CDR2 (germline): ENHRY, SYGVKD. The CDR3 spells CAITQRVGTVNTEAFF. The CDR3 DNA follows: TGTGCCATCACTCAAAGGGTCGGAACTGTGAACACTGAAGCTTTCTTT.

This clonotype came up many times. The J gene is TRBJ2-3, the V gene TRBV7-8, with 8 nucleotides matching TRBD1. Germline V gives CDR1 SGHVS, CDR2 FQNEAQ. J lost 2 bases, V lost 2 bases, and 6 bases had no gene match. The CDR3 has 16 residues. The CDR3, as DNA: TGTGCCAGCAGCTTAATGGGACAGGCTAACACAGATACGCAGTATTTT. Its protein product is CASSLMGQANTDTQYF. The whole variable domain, remainder taken from reference TRBV7-8 and TRBJ2-3, is GAGVSQSPRYKVAKRGQDVALRCDPISGHVSLFWYQQALGQGPEFLTYFQNEAQLDKSGLPSDRFFAERPEGSVSTLKIQRTQQEDSAVYLCASSLMGQANTDTQYFGPGTRLTVL.

This clonotype showed up many times. J is TRBJ1-1 and V is TRBV20-1, with 7 bases aligning to TRBD1. V trimming: 6 bases; J trimming: 0 bases; junction bases outside the gene matches: 13. CDR1 DFQATT and CDR2 SNEGSKA come from the germline V gene (reference sequence). The CDR3 is 16 residues long. Here the CDR3 DNA reads TGCAGTGCCCACCTGCCTGGGACAGCGCTGAACACTGAAGCTTTCTTT. It translates to CSAHLPGTALNTEAFF.

This clonotype was counted at least ten times. This chain links TRBV5-8 with TRBJ2-1; TRBD2 matches at 7 bases. With V trimmed by 3 bases and J by 7 bases, 7 bases remained unmatched. The germline V gene has CDR1 SGHTS and CDR2 YDEGEE. This CDR3 is built from 14 residues. CDR3 sequence: CASSWEGQRNEQFF. The CDR3 bases are TGTGCCAGCAGCTGGGAGGGCCAAAGGAATGAGCAGTTCTTC.

The chain couples TRBV7-2 to TRBJ2-3; 10 bases are a match to TRBD2. V was clipped by 9 bases and J by 0 bases; unmatched bases: 9. The CDR3 extends over 16 amino acids. The germline V gene has CDR1 SGHTA and CDR2 FQGNSA. For the CDR3, the DNA is TGTGCCAGTCGCCTAGCGGGGGCGGCGAGCACAGATACGCAGTATTTT. Translated, it gives CASRLAGAASTDTQYF.

This clonotype was observed at least ten times. The chain links TRBV20-1 to TRBJ1-6; no clear D gene. Germline values: CDR1 DFQATT, CDR2 SNEGSKA (reference sequence). The CDR3 runs 16 residues. V shed 3 bases and J shed 9 bases, with 21 bases lying between them. Here the CDR3 reads CSARPGPGSGGSPLHF. In DNA form, the CDR3 reads TGCAGTGCTAGGCCGGGCCCCGGGTCCGGAGGTTCACCCCTCCACTTT.

Details on this clonotype: A read error is possible here, since a much larger clone lies one base away. The chain is built from TRBV20-1 and TRBJ2-1, with D unresolved. CDR1 and CDR2 from the germline V gene are DFQATT and SNEGSKA (reference sequence). The germline V and J ends were trimmed by 7 bases and 0 bases, with 13 bases remaining between them. The CDR3 covers 14 residues. The chain's CDR3 is CSVENGASYNEQFF. CDR3 DNA: TGCAGTGTGGAAAACGGTGCCTCCTACAATGAGCAGTTCTTC.

This clonotype occurred a few times. This chain uses TRBV28 with TRBJ1-2, with D unresolved. The length of the CDR3 is 14 residues. Germline lookup yields CDR1 MDHEN and CDR2 SYDVKM. The V gene lost 6 bases and the J gene lost 12 bases, with 23 bases spanning the gap. The CDR3 sequence: CASSPVLKSVKNTF. CDR3 bases: TGTGCCAGCAGCCCTGTCCTAAAATCGGTAAAGAACACCTTC.

This clonotype was seen more than once but under ten times. The CDR3 DNA is TGTGCCAGCAGTTTAGCGGGACTAGCGGGGGGCCACAATGAGCAGTACTTC. Amino acids: CASSLAGLAGGHNEQYF. The chain employs TRBV28 and TRBJ2-1; TRBD2 matches at 15 bases. The DNA end favors TRBJ2-7, so the J call may be wrong. Germline assignment: CDR1 MDHEN and CDR2 SYDVKM. CDR3 length: 17 amino acids.

This clonotype was counted at least ten times. V and J are TRBV12-3 or TRBV12-4 and TRBJ2-7; D is undetermined. V dropped 6 bases and J dropped 1 base, with 13 bases sitting between them. There are 14 residues in the CDR3. The CDR3: CASSWDIRSYEQYF. CDR3 nucleotides: TGTGCCAGCAGCTGGGATATCCGGTCCTACGAGCAGTACTTC.

The chain combines TRBV20-1 with TRBJ1-3; D uncertain. The CDR3 covers 14 residues. CDR1 and CDR2 (germline): DFQATT, SNEGSKA (reference sequence). Deletions cut 6 bases from V and 4 bases from J, with 16 bases between. CDR3 residues: CSAMPVGGGNTIYF. The CDR3 bases are TGCAGTGCCATGCCAGTAGGCGGAGGAAACACCATATATTTT.

This clonotype was detected a few times. The rearrangement uses TRBV2 and TRBJ1-5; D gene unclear. V lost 2 bases, J lost 8 bases, and 16 bases lay in between. The CDR3 extends over 15 amino acids. Germline CDR1 SNHLY, CDR2 FYNNEI. CDR3 DNA: TGTGCCAGCAGTGAATATCGAGGTAATGGGAAGCCCCAGCATTTT. Its protein is CASSEYRGNGKPQHF.

There are many counts of this clonotype. The chain has TRBV20-1 and TRBJ2-7; perhaps TRBD1 as D (6 bases). Germline-derived CDR1 and CDR2 are DFQATT and SNEGSKA (reference sequence). V dropped 3 bases and J dropped 3 bases, with 27 bases sitting between them. The CDR3 contains 18 residues. CDR3 sequence (DNA): TGCAGTGCTAGCGAGTTCGGTAGGGCAGGGGTGCAAGTCTACGAGCAGTACTTC. It yields the protein CSASEFGRAGVQVYEQYF.